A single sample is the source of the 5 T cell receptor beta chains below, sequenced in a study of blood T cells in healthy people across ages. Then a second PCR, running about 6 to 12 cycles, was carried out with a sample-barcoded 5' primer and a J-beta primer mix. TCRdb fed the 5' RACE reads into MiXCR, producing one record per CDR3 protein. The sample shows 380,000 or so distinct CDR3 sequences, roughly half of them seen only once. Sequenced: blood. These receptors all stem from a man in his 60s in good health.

CDR3 sequence reads: CASSSRTVDNEQFF. The CDR3 bases are TGTGCCAGCAGCTCCAGGACAGTTGACAATGAGCAGTTCTTC. J is TRBJ2-1 and V is TRBV7-2, with D possibly TRBD1 on 6 matching bases. CDR1 is SGHTA, CDR2 FQGNSA, per germline. The V and J ends lost 4 bases and 5 bases respectively, with 12 bases between them. This CDR3 spans 14 amino acids.

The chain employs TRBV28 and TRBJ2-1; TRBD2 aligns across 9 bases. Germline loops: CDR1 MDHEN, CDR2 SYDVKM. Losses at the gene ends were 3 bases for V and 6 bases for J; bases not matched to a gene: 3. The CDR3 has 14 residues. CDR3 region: CASSFSGRGNEQFF. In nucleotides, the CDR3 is TGTGCCAGCAGTTTTAGCGGGAGAGGCAATGAGCAGTTCTTC.

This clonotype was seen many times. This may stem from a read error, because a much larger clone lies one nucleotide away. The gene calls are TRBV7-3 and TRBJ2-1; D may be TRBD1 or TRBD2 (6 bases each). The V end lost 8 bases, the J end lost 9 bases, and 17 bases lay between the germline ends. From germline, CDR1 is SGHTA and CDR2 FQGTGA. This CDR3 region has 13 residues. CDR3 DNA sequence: TGTGCCAGCGGGCGACGAGAGGGGGGTGAGCAGTTCTTC. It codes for CASGRREGGEQFF.

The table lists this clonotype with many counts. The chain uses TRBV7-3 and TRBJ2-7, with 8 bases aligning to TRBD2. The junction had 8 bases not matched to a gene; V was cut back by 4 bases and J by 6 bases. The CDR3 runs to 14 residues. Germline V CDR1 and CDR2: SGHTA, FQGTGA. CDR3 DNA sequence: TGTGCCAGCAGCTCCAGCGGGAGCTCCACCGAGCAGTACTTC. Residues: CASSSSGSSTEQYF.

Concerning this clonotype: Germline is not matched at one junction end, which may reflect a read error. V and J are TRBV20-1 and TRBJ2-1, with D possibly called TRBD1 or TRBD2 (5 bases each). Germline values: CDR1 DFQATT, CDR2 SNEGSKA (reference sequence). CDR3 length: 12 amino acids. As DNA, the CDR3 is TGCTGTGCCCGGGACCCGAGGAATGAGCAGTTCTTC. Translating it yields CCARDPRNEQFF.